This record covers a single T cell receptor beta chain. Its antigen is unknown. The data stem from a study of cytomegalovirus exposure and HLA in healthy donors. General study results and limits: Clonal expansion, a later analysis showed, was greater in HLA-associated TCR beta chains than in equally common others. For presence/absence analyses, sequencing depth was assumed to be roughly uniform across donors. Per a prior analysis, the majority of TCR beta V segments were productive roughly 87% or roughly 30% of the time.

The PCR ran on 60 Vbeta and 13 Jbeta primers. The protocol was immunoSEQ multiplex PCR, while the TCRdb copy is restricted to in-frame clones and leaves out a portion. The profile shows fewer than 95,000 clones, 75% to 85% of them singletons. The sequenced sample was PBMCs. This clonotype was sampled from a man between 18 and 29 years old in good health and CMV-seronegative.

Here the CDR3 reads CASSVGEISSYNEQFF. DNA for the CDR3: TGTGCCAGCAGCGTAGGGGAGATCTCCTCCTACAATGAGCAGTTCTTC. The gene calls are TRBV9 and TRBJ2-1; TRBD2 might be the D (5 bases). From germline, CDR1 is SGDLS and CDR2 YYNGEE. The CDR3 length is 16 residues. V lost 0 bases, J lost 0 bases, and 10 bases lay in between.